These T cell receptor beta chains were read from a single sample in a study of regulatory T cells in long-lasting Graves disease. TCRdb fed the multiplex PCR reads into MiXCR, producing one record per CDR3 protein. The table includes 400,000 to 500,000 distinct CDR3 sequences, about 15% detected once. These data were likewise used in another study, on T cells in Graves' hyperthyroidism and ophthalmopathy.

The specimen was peripheral blood mononuclear cells (PBMCs), collected at new diagnosis, from a patient treated with antithyroid drugs. These receptors all stem from a woman aged 30 to 39 with Graves disease. The CDR3 runs from the conserved cysteine through the conserved F or W. Each record gives: D gene, J gene, V gene, clone size, CDR3 protein, CDR3 DNA. D genes are given only for firm matches. Clone size is shown for a subset of rows, as once, few, many or a class of expanded clone.

TRBD1 TRBJ2-2 TRBV7-8 many CASRPDRGNVPGELFF TGTGCCAGCAGGCCGGACAGGGGTAATGTCCCCGGGGAGCTGTTTTTT
NA TRBJ2-3 TRBV2 many CASSGAKFTDTQYF TGTGCCAGCAGTGGGGCCAAATTCACAGATACGCAGTATTTT
NA TRBJ2-5 TRBV11-3 NA CASSHGTPQETQYF TGTGCCAGCAGCCACGGGACACCCCAAGAGACCCAGTACTTC
NA TRBJ2-7 TRBV20-1 many CSGDGSLGGSIEQYF TGCAGTGGGGATGGTTCTCTTGGTGGAAGTATCGAGCAGTACTTC
NA TRBJ2-7 TRBV30 many CAWRGLFGEQYF TGTGCCTGGAGAGGGCTATTCGGCGAGCAGTACTTC
TRBD2 TRBJ2-1 TRBV5-4 many CASSTGLAGYGEQFF TGTGCCAGCAGCACTGGACTAGCGGGATATGGGGAGCAGTTCTTC
TRBD2 TRBJ2-7 TRBV2 many CASIGGRVSYEQYF TGTGCCAGCATCGGCGGGAGGGTATCCTACGAGCAGTACTTC
TRBD1 TRBJ2-5 TRBV20-1 many CSARDPYRGETQYF TGCAGTGCTAGAGACCCGTACAGGGGAGAGACCCAGTACTTC
NA TRBJ1-1 TRBV12-3/TRBV12-4 many CASSFPSGNTEAFF TGTGCCAGCAGCTTTCCCTCAGGGAACACTGAAGCTTTCTTT
NA TRBJ2-2 TRBV7-3 NA CVSSSDSGELFF TGTGTCAGCAGCTCCGACTCCGGGGAGCTGTTTTTT
NA TRBJ2-1 TRBV5-1 many CASSWSPREQFF TGCGCCAGCAGCTGGTCCCCCCGGGAGCAGTTCTTC
NA TRBJ2-1 TRBV20-1 many CSGLSSRVQFF TGCAGTGGACTCTCATCTCGGGTGCAGTTCTTC
TRBD1 TRBJ2-3 TRBV20-1 NA CSARSGQGRDTQYF TGCAGTGCTAGATCGGGACAGGGGAGAGATACGCAGTATTTT
NA TRBJ2-1 TRBV2 many CASGQRLERNEQFF TGTGCCAGCGGACAGAGGCTTGAGCGGAATGAGCAGTTCTTC
NA TRBJ2-1 TRBV10-3 few CAISVAPHNEQFF TGTGCCATCAGTGTAGCACCACACAATGAGCAGTTCTTC
TRBD2 TRBJ2-3 TRBV6-2/TRBV6-3 many CASSWREATDTQYF TGTGCCAGCAGTTGGCGGGAGGCCACAGATACGCAGTATTTT